The present entry profiles one TCR beta chain with its context. The antigen remains undetermined. These data are taken from a study of T cell responses to AZD1222 COVID-19 vaccine. Study as a whole: Some second doses came at about 4 weeks and others at about 12 weeks; these were pooled. Study observations and caveats: Just five to seven people given AZD1222 tested seropositive at baseline. At 160-218 and 743-854, vaccine-associated CD4 TCRs were dominant, and they spanned spike. Of spike-specific TCRs, nearly half reportedly target regions left unmutated in variants.

Germline trimming cut 2 bases from V and 0 bases from J; bases unmatched to any gene: 6. CDR3 size: 17 residues. Clones were sequenced by immunoSEQ multiplex PCR, and TCRdb holds only the in-frame ones, with some missing. This sample yields about 150,000 clones, of which approximately 94% are seen a single time; 7.5% to 9.5% belongs to the top ten. The sequencing here drew on peripheral blood, taken on day 0 of AZD1222 vaccination. This receptor was identified in an adult in good health. This chain links TRBV6-7 with TRBJ1-1, with TRBD1 matching 10 bases. TRBV6-7 is identified as an open reading frame with a role that is uncertain. The chain's CDR3 is CASSYPGTGAMNTEAFF. The CDR3 nucleotides read TGTGCCAGCAGTTACCCAGGGACAGGGGCAATGAACACTGAAGCTTTCTTT.